This entry is about one T cell receptor beta chain. This record belongs to a study of blood T cell repertoires in COVID-19. How the authors handled the data: Amplification from reference gene primers served as the basis for estimated nucleated cell counts. This table comes from immunoSEQ multiplex PCR, and its TCRdb copy is limited to in-frame clones, with some not included. The V and J calls and the clone size are those of that table, but D and trimming were determined from the DNA. The sample yields 300,000 to 450,000 clones, around 91% seen once. CDR3 length equals 16 residues. V lost 3 bases, J lost 0 bases, and 3 bases stayed unmatched. Germline V gives CDR1 LNHDA, CDR2 SQIVND (reference sequence).

This sequence joins TRBV19 and TRBJ2-2; 8 nucleotides match TRBD2. The origin of this receptor is a man between 18 and 29 years old who had recovered from COVID-19. Material: PBMCs or T cells enriched from blood (not recorded which). CDR3 amino acids: CASSIPGGANTGELFF. CDR3 DNA: TGTGCCAGTAGTATCCCCGGGGGGGCGAACACCGGGGAGCTGTTTTTT.